This TCR beta chain was sequenced in a study of response to subunit inactivated influenza vaccine. General study findings and limits: Each seasonal influenza vaccination recruits few new T cells, the authors suggested.

A few counts support this clonotype. Its antigen is not known. V was cut by 0 bases and J by 0 bases, with 13 bases left in between. Germline values: CDR1 SGHRS, CDR2 YFSETQ. The CDR3 spans 16 residues. TCRdb re-analysed the RT-PCR reads in MiXCR, keeping a single row per CDR3 protein. The top ten clones hold about 9.4% of a sample with roughly 790,000 distinct CDR3 sequences, approximately 22% of them seen once. The receptor was isolated from a middle-aged man who received an inactivated influenza vaccine. V and J are TRBV5-1 and TRBJ2-7; D unresolved. Sequencing was performed on PBMCs from blood, taken more than 4 days after vaccination. The CDR3 DNA is TGCGCCAGCAGCTTGGAAGGCAGTCTGCTCTCCTACGAGCAGTACTTC. Protein sequence: CASSLEGSLLSYEQYF.